These 8 T cell receptor beta chains were sequenced from one sample in a study of cytomegalovirus exposure and HLA in healthy donors. The PCR was carried out with 60 Vbeta primers and 13 Jbeta primers. The repertoire was sequenced with immunoSEQ multiplex PCR; TCRdb's copy has only in-frame clones and lacks some. Its table records 50,000 or so clones. Sequences were obtained from PBMCs. The source is a woman between 18 and 30 years old in good health and CMV-seronegative.

CDR3 sequence (DNA): TGTGCTAGTGGTTTGGGCAGGGCCACCTCACCCCTCCACTTT. It yields the protein CASGLGRATSPLHF. The chain employs TRBV12-5 and TRBJ1-6; D possibly corresponds to TRBD1 (5 bases). The CDR3 is 14 residues long. Trimming cost V 1 base and J 10 bases, with 11 bases left between them. Germline V gene data show CDR1 as LGHNT and CDR2 as FRNRAP.

V is TRBV6-1 and J is TRBJ2-1; D not resolved. CDR1 and CDR2 from the germline V gene are MNHNS and SASEGT. The CDR3 is 12 amino acids. Trimming cost V 3 bases and J 6 bases, with 6 bases left between them. CDR3 DNA: TGTGCCAGCAGTGATGTCCTCAATGAGCAGTTCTTC. It specifies CASSDVLNEQFF.

Comments on this clone: Other DNA sequences within the sample encode an identical CDR3. This chain connects TRBV6-4 to TRBJ2-3, with 10 bases aligning to TRBD2. Germline assignment: CDR1 MRHNA and CDR2 SNTAGT. CDR3 length: 15 residues. The J segment lost 4 bases and the V segment lost 2 bases, leaving 3 bases of the junction unmatched. In nucleotides, the CDR3 is TGTGCCAGCAGTGACAGCCTAGCGGGAGCAGATACGCAGTATTTT. Translated: CASSDSLAGADTQYF.

This rearrangement joins TRBV27 to TRBJ1-1, with TRBD1 as a possible D gene (6 bases). Trimming pared 7 bases from V and 7 bases from J, leaving 16 bases between. The germline CDR1 and CDR2 sequences are MNHEY and SMNVEV (reference sequence). CDR3 length: 13 residues. Here the CDR3 reads CASTLTGSNEAFF. CDR3 nucleotide sequence: TGTGCCAGCACTCTTACAGGGTCCAATGAAGCTTTCTTT.

V and J are TRBV7-3 and TRBJ2-1; no clear D gene. Germline loops: CDR1 SGHTA, CDR2 FQGTGA. The length of the CDR3 is 12 residues. V lost 1 base and J 7 bases, leaving 5 bases between the germline ends. CDR3 amino acids: CASSLSSNEQFF. Here the CDR3 DNA reads TGTGCCAGCAGCTTAAGTTCTAATGAGCAGTTCTTC. Full variable domain (outside the CDR3, taken from reference TRBV7-3 and TRBJ2-1): GAGVSQTPSNKVTEKGKYVELRCDPISGHTALYWYRQSLGQGPEFLIYFQGTGAADDSGLPNDRFFAVRPEGSVSTLKIQRTERGDSAVYLCASSLSSNEQFFGPGTRLTVL.

V usage is TRBV10-3 and J usage is TRBJ1-4, with TRBD1 as a possible D gene (6 bases). V shed 4 bases and J shed 8 bases, with 17 bases lying between them. The CDR3 is 15 residues long. Germline V gene data show CDR1 as ENHRY and CDR2 as SYGVKD. The CDR3 DNA follows: TGTGCCATCAGTGCGCAGGGGAAAGAGGGGGAAAAACTGTTTTTT. It codes for CAISAQGKEGEKLFF.

The chain combines TRBV2 with TRBJ1-2; possibly TRBD1 for D (5 bases). The V and J ends lost 1 base and 4 bases respectively, with 16 bases between them. The CDR3 has 16 residues. The germline V gene encodes CDR1 SNHLY and CDR2 FYNNEI. CDR3 bases: TGTGCCAGCAGTGAAGAGGGGCGCAGCAGACCCTATGGCTACACCTTC. Translated: CASSEEGRSRPYGYTF.

The chain uses TRBV5-6 and TRBJ1-1, with D perhaps matching TRBD1 (6 bases). This CDR3 has 13 residues. V was clipped by 3 bases and J by 0 bases, with 6 bases between them. CDR1 is SGHDT, CDR2 YYEEEE, per germline. This CDR3 is CASSWTVNTEAFF. DNA of the CDR3: TGTGCCAGCAGCTGGACAGTGAACACTGAAGCTTTCTTT.